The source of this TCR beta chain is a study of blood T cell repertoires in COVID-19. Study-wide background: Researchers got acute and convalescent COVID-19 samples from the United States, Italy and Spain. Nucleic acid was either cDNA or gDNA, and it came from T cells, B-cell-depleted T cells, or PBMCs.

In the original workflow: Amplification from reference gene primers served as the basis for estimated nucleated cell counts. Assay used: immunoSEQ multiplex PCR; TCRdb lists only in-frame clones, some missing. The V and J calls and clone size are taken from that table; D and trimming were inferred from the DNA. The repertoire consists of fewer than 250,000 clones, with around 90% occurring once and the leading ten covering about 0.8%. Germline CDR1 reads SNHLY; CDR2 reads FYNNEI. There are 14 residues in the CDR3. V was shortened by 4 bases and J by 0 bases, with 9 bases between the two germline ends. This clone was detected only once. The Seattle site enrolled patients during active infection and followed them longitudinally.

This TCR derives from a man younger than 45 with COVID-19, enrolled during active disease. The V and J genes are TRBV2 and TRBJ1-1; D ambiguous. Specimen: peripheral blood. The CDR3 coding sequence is TGTGCCAGCAGTGTAACACCGATGAACACTGAAGCTTTCTTT. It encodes CASSVTPMNTEAFF.